There are many counts of the clone carrying this TCR beta chain. The antigen remains undetermined. The data belong to a study of CD8 T cells in ankylosing spondylitis. TCRdb called the 5' RACE reads again in MiXCR, with one record for every CDR3 protein. This table has a few hundred thousand distinct CDR3 sequences, about 7% appearing once. General study points: Characteristic, it appeared, of ankylosing spondylitis blood was a TCR beta motif of 7 or 8 highly homologous variants.

Germline CDR1 reads SQVTM; CDR2 reads ANQGSEA. This CDR3 has 12 amino acids. V was clipped by 4 bases and J by 1 base, with 7 bases between them. Sequenced: blood, either unsorted or a sorted T cell fraction (not recorded which). V and J are TRBV29-1 and TRBJ1-1, with D unresolved. The TCR was taken from a male donor with ankylosing spondylitis. The CDR3 DNA follows: TGCAGCGTTGTACCCGGGAACACTGAAGCTTTCTTT. Its translation is CSVVPGNTEAFF.